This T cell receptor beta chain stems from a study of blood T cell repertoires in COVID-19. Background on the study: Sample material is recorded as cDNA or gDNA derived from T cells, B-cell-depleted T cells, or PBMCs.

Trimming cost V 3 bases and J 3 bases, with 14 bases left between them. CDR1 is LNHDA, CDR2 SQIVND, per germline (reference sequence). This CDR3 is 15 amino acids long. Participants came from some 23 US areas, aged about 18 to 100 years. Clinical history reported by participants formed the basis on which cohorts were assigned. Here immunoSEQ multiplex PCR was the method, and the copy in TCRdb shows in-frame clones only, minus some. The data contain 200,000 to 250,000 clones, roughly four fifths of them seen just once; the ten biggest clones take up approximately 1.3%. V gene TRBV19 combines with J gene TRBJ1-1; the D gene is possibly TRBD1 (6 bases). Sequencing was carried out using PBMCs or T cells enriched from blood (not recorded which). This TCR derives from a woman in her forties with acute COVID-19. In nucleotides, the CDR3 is TGTGCCAGTAGTATCGGGACACGGGCCGACACTGAAGCTTTCTTT. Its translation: CASSIGTRADTEAFF.